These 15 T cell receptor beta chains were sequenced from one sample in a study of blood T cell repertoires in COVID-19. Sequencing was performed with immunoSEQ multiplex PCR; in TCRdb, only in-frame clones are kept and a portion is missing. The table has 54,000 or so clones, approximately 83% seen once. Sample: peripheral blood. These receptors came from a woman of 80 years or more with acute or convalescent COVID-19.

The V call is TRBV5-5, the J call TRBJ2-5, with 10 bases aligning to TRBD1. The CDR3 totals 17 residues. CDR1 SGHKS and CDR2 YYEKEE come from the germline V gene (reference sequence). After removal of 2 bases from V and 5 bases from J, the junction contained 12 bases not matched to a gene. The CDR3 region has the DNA TGTGCCAGCAGCTTACTCCCGGGACAGGGGATGGCGGAGACCCAGTACTTC. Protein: CASSLLPGQGMAETQYF. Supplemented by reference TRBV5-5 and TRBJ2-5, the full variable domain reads DAGVTQSPTHLIKTRGQQVTLRCSPISGHKSVSWYQQVLGQGPQFIFQYYEKEERGRGNFPDRFSARQFPNYSSELNVNALLLGDSALYLCASSLLPGQGMAETQYFGPGTRLLVL.

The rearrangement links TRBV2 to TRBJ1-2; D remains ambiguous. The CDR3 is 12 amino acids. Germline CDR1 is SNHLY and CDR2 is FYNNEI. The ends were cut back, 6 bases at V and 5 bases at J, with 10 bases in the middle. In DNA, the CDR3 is TGTGCCAGCAGCCCCTCTTTATATGGCTACACCTTC. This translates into CASSPSLYGYTF.

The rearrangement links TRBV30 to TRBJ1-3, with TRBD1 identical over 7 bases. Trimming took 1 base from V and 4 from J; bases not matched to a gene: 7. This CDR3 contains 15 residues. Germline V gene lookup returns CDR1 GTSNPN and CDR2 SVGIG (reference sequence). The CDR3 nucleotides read TGTGCCTGGAGTGGGGCCAGGACAGGAGGAAACACCATATATTTT. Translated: CAWSGARTGGNTIYF.

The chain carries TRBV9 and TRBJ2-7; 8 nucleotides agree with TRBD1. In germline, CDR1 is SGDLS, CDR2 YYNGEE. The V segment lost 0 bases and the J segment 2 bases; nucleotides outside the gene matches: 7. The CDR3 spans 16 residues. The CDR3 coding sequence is TGTGCCAGCAGCGTAGCAGGACAGGGCAGTCCCTACGAGCAGTACTTC. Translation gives CASSVAGQGSPYEQYF.

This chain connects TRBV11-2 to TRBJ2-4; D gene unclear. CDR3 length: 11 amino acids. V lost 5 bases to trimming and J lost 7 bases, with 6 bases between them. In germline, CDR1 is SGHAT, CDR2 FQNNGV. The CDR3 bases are TGTGCCAGCAGCCCGCAGAACATTCAGTACTTC. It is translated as CASSPQNIQYF.

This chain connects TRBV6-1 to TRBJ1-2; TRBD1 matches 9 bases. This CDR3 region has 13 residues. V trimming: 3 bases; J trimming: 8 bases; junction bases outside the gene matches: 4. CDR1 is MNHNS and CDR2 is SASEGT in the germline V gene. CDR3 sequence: CASSDGTGNGYTF. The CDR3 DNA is TGTGCCAGCAGTGATGGGACAGGGAACGGCTACACCTTC.

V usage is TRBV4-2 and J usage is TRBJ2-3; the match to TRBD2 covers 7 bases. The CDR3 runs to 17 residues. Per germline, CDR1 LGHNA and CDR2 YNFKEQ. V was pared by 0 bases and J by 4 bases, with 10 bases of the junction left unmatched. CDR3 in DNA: TGTGCCAGCAGCCAAGATAGGACGGGAGGAGGCGCAGATACGCAGTATTTT. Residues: CASSQDRTGGGADTQYF.

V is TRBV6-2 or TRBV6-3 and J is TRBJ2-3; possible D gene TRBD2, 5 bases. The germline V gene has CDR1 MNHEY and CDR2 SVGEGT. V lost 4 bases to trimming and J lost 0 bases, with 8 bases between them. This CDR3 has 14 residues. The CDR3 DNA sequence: TGTGCCAGCAGTTTTGGACTGAGCACAGATACGCAGTATTTT. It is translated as CASSFGLSTDTQYF.

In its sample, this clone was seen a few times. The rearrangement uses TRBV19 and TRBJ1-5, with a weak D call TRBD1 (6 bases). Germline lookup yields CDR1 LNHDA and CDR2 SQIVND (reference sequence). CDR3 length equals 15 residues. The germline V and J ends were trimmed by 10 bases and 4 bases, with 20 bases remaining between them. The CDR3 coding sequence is TGTGCCACTTACCCAGGGGCGGCTGAGAATCAGCCCCAGCATTTT. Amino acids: CATYPGAAENQPQHF.

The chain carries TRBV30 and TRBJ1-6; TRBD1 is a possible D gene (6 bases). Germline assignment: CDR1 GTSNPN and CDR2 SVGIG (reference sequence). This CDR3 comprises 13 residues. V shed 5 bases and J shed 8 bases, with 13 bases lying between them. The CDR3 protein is CAWGRQEDSPLHF. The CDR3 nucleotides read TGTGCCTGGGGAAGACAGGAGGATTCACCCCTCCACTTT.

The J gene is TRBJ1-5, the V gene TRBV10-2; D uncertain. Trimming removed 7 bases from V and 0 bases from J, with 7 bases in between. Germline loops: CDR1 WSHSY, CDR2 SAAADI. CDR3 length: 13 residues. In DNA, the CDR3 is TGCGCCAGCACCCACACTAGCAATCAGCCCCAGCATTTT. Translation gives CASTHTSNQPQHF.

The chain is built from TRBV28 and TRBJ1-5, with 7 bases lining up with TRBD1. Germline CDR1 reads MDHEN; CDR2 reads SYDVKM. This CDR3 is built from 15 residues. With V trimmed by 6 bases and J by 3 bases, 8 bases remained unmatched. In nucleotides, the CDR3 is TGTGCCAGCAGACGAGGGGGCCCCCCCAATCAGCCCCAGCATTTT. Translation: CASRRGGPPNQPQHF. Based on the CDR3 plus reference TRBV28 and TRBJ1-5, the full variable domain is DVKVTQSSRYLVKRTGEKVFLECVQDMDHENMFWYRQDPGLGLRLIYFSYDVKMKEKGDIPEGYSVSREKKERFSLILESASTNQTSMYLCASRRGGPPNQPQHFGDGTRLSIL.

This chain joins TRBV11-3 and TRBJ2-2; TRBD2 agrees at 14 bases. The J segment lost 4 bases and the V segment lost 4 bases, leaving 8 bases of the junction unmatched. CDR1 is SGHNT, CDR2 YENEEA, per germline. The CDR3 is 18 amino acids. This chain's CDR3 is CASSSPRTSGGPTGELFF. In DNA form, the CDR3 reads TGTGCCAGCAGCTCTCCGCGGACTAGCGGGGGGCCCACCGGGGAGCTGTTTTTT.

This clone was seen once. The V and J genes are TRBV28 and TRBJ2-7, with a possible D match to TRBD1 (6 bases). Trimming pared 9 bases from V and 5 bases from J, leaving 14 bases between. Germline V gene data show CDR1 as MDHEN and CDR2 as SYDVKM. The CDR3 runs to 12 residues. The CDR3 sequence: CASTGRLDEQYF. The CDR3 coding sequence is TGTGCCAGTACAGGGCGTTTGGACGAGCAGTACTTC.

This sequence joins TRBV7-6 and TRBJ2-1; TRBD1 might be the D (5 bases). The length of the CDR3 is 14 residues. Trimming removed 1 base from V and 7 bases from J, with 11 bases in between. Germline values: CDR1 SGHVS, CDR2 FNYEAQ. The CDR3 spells CASSLEWGENEQFF. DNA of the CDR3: TGTGCCAGCAGCTTAGAGTGGGGCGAGAATGAGCAGTTCTTC.